These T cell receptor beta chains were read from a single sample in a study of T cell responses to AZD1222 COVID-19 vaccine. Sequencing was performed with immunoSEQ multiplex PCR; in TCRdb, only in-frame clones are kept and a portion is missing. The sample has roughly 120,000 clones, 80% to 90% seen once; the top ten hold approximately 4%. The starting material was peripheral blood, obtained on day 0 of MenACWY control vaccination. The receptors shown here come from an adult in good health. Both conserved end residues are part of each CDR3. A D gene is named only where the DNA matches it firmly. Clone size is shown for a subset of rows, as once, few, many or a class of expanded clone.

clone_size: NA; j_call: TRBJ2-7; d_call: NA; v_call: TRBV7-2; cdr3_nt: TGTGCCAGCAGCGTTGGGGAACCAGAGCAGTACTTC; cdr3_aa: CASSVGEPEQYF
clone_size: NA; j_call: TRBJ2-7; d_call: TRBD2; v_call: TRBV7-2; cdr3_nt: TGTGCCAGCAGCTTGGGTAGCGGGGCCAGCTCCTACGAGCAGTACTTC; cdr3_aa: CASSLGSGASSYEQYF
clone_size: NA; j_call: TRBJ1-5; d_call: NA; v_call: TRBV19; cdr3_nt: TGTGCCAGTTCACCGGTACAGATCAATCAGCCCCAGCATTTT; cdr3_aa: CASSPVQINQPQHF
clone_size: NA; j_call: TRBJ2-1; d_call: TRBD2; v_call: TRBV9; cdr3_nt: TGTGCCAGCAGCGCCTCGGGACTAGCGGCCTACAATGAGCAGTTCTTC; cdr3_aa: CASSASGLAAYNEQFF
clone_size: NA; j_call: TRBJ1-4; d_call: TRBD1; v_call: TRBV3-1/TRBV3-2; cdr3_nt: TGTGCCAGCAGCCGCTGGGACAGCAAGGAAAAACTGTTTTTT; cdr3_aa: CASSRWDSKEKLFF
clone_size: NA; j_call: TRBJ1-6; d_call: TRBD1; v_call: TRBV6-5; cdr3_nt: TGTGCCAGCAGCTATAACAGGGGGCAGGCACCCCTCCACTTT; cdr3_aa: CASSYNRGQAPLHF
clone_size: NA; j_call: TRBJ1-5; d_call: NA; v_call: TRBV19; cdr3_nt: TGTGCCAGTAGTACAGGGAGGGATTGGTTTAGCAATCAGCCCCAGCATTTT; cdr3_aa: CASSTGRDWFSNQPQHF
clone_size: NA; j_call: TRBJ1-5; d_call: NA; v_call: TRBV7-9; cdr3_nt: TGTGCCAGCAGCCCGGGACCGAGTAATCAGCCCCAGCATTTT; cdr3_aa: CASSPGPSNQPQHF
clone_size: once; j_call: TRBJ2-7; d_call: TRBD1; v_call: TRBV7-2; cdr3_nt: TGTGCCAGCAGCTTAGTGGGACAGGGCGCTTACGAGCAGTACTTC; cdr3_aa: CASSLVGQGAYEQYF
clone_size: NA; j_call: TRBJ1-2; d_call: TRBD1; v_call: TRBV29-1; cdr3_nt: TGCAGCGTTGATCCGGAGGGGGCGATACGAGGCTACACCTTC; cdr3_aa: CSVDPEGAIRGYTF
clone_size: NA; j_call: TRBJ2-1; d_call: TRBD2; v_call: TRBV5-1; cdr3_nt: TGCGCCAGCAGCTTGGGACTAGCGGGGAACTCCTACAATGAGCAGTTCTTC; cdr3_aa: CASSLGLAGNSYNEQFF
clone_size: NA; j_call: TRBJ2-3; d_call: NA; v_call: TRBV29-1; cdr3_nt: TGCAGCGTTACAGGGTCGGGCACAGATACGCAGTATTTT; cdr3_aa: CSVTGSGTDTQYF
clone_size: NA; j_call: TRBJ2-3; d_call: TRBD1; v_call: TRBV4-1; cdr3_nt: TGCGCCAGCAGCCATCGCCGGGACAGCCCCGGCACAGATACGCAGTATTTT; cdr3_aa: CASSHRRDSPGTDTQYF
clone_size: NA; j_call: TRBJ2-2; d_call: TRBD1; v_call: TRBV5-4; cdr3_nt: TGTGCCAGCAGCGCAGGACAGGGGAACACCGGGGAGCTGTTTTTT; cdr3_aa: CASSAGQGNTGELFF
clone_size: NA; j_call: TRBJ1-4; d_call: NA; v_call: TRBV18; cdr3_nt: TGTGCCAGCTCACCACCTCGCGCCAGGTCCGCAACTAATGAAAAACTGTTTTTT; cdr3_aa: CASSPPRARSATNEKLFF
clone_size: few; j_call: TRBJ1-1; d_call: NA; v_call: TRBV10-2; cdr3_nt: TGCGCCAGCAGTGATCCGGGAGGGCGGACTGAAGCTTTCTTT; cdr3_aa: CASSDPGGRTEAFF